This entry is about one T cell receptor (beta chain). Source study methods: Nucleated cell number was recorded as an estimate derived from reference gene primer amplification. Profiled with immunoSEQ multiplex PCR; TCRdb holds only in-frame clones, not every one. V and J calls plus clone size are reproduced from that table; the DNA served to infer D and trimming. The top ten clones hold roughly 14% of a sample with approximately 88,000 clones, 75% to 90% of them seen once. This record belongs to a study of blood T cell repertoires in COVID-19. Study summary: The United States, Italy and Spain provided the acute and convalescent COVID-19 samples. In each case, the material was cDNA or gDNA derived from T cells, B-cell-depleted T cells, or PBMCs.

Sequencing was carried out using peripheral blood. This sequence originates from a male donor with acute or convalescent COVID-19.

The CDR3 DNA follows: TGTGCCAGCTCACCTACCGAGGCTGGGGCCAACGTCCTGACTTTC. This translates into CASSPTEAGANVLTF. This rearrangement joins TRBV18 to TRBJ2-6; the D is unclear. Germline V gene sequence: CDR1 KGHSH, CDR2 LQKENI. V gave up 3 bases and J gave up 2 bases, with 8 bases separating them. This CDR3 has 15 residues.